This section outlines one T cell receptor (beta chain) sequence together with its context. Antigen unknown. The sample originates from a study of T cells in localized non-small cell lung cancer. The V end was cut by 2 bases, the J end by 6 bases, with 9 bases between. The CDR3 has 13 residues. CDR1 and CDR2 from the germline V gene are SGHRS and YFSETQ. Study results and limitations: Uninvolved adjacent lung showed higher T cell clonality than tumor. Since sequencing was restricted to only one region of the tumor, intratumor heterogeneity remains a possibility. Median around 56 top-100 tumor clones were shared with paired adjacent lung.

Clones were sequenced by immunoSEQ multiplex PCR, and TCRdb holds only the in-frame ones, with some missing. This sample has about 24,000 clones, with 89% found just once. The specimen was peripheral blood, collected before any cancer treatment. The TCR was taken from a man aged 35 to 69 with stage I squamous cell lung carcinoma. The rearrangement joins TRBV5-1 to TRBJ2-1; D remains ambiguous. CDR3 in amino acids: CASSFEAPNEQFF. The CDR3, as DNA: TGCGCCAGCAGCTTCGAGGCTCCCAATGAGCAGTTCTTC.